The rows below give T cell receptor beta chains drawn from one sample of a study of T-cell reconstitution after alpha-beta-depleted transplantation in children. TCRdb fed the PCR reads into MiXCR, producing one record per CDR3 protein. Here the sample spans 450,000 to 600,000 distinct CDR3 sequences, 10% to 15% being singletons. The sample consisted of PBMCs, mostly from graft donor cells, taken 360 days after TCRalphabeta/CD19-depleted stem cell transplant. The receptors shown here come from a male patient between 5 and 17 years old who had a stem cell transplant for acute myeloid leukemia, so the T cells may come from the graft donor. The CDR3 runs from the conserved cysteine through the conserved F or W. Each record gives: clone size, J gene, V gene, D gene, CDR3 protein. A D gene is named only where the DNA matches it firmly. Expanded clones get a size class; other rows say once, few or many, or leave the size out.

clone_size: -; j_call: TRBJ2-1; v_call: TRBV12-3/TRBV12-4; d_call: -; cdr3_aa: CASSLARGLQFF
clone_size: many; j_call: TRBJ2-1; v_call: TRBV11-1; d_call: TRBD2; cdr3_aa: CASSLFAGGPYNEQFF
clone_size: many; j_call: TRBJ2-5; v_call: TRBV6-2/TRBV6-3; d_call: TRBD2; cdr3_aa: CASTPLPSGFQETQYF
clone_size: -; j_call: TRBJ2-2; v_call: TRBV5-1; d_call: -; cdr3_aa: CASSLFGQLGELFF
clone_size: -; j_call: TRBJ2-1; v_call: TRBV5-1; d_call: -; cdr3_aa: CASSLQYEQFF
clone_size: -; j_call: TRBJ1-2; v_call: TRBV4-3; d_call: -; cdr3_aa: CASSPLQGLSGYTF
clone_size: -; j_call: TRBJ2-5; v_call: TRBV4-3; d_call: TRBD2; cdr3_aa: CASSQDLASGIMETQYF
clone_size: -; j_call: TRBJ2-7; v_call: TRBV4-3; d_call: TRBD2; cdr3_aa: CASSQRTSGTYEQYF
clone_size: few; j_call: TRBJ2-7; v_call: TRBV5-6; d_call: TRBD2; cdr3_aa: CASSLDGTSGFDEQYF
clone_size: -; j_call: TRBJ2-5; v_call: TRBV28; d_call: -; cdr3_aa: CASSLLLPPQETQYF
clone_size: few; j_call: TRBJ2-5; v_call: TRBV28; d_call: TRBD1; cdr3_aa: CASSLWGRQGIETQYF
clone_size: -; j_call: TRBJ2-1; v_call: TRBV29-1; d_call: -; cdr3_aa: CSVESGADGNEQFF
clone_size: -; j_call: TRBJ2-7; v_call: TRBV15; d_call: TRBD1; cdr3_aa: CATSRARKIRDRVKSDYEQYF
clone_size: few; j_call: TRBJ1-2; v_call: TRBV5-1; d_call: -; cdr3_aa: CASSLGWGDGYTF
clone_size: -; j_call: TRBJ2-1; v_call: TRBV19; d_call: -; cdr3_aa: CASKSSLGTRNEQFF
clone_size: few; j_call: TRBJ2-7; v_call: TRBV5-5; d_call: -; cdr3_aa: CASSPGKPPYEQYF
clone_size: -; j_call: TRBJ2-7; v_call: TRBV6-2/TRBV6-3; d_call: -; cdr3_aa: CASSPSPGDPPYEQYF
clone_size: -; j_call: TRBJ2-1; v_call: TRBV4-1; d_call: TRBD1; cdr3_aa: CASSQVGQGSHEQFF
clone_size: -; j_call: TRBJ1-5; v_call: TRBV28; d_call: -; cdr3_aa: CASSLLGRGGSGQHF
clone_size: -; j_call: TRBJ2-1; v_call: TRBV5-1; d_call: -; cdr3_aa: CASSLGSLPNEQFF
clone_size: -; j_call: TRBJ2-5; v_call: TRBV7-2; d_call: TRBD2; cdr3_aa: CASSLVLAGLETQYF
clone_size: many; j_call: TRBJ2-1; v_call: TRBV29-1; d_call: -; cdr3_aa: CSVKGLYRDNEQFF
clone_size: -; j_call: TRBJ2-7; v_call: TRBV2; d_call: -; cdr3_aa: CASSEGVPYEQYF
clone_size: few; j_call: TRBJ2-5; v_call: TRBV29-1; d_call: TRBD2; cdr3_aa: CSVDGTSGGEAQYF
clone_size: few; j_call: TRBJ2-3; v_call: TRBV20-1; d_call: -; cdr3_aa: CSANHKDTQYF
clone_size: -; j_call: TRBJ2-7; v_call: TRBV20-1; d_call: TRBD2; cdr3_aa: CSAGQPTSGSVYEQYF
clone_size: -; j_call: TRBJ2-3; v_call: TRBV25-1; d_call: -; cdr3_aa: CASSDLGYTQYF
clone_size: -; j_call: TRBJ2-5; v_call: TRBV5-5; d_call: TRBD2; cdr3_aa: CASSLAVLAGVGETQYF
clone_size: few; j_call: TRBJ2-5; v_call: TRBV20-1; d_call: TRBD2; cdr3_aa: CSARLGLAGGLIQYF
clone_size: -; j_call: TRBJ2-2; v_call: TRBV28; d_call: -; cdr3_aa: CASSFAQNTGELFF
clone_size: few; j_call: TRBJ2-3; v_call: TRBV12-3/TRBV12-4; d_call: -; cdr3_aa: CASSPPTHVVGTDTQYF
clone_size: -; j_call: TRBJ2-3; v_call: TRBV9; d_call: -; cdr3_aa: CASSDESGTTDTQYF
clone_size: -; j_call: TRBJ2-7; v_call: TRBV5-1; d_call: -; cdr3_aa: CASSSQDYEQYF
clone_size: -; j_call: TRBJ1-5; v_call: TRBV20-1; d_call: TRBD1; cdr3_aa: CSARDLGTGGPGWNQPQHF
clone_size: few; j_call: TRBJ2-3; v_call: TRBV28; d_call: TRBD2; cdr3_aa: CASSLGLGTQYF
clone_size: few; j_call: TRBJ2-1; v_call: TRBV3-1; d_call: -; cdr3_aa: CARSGGSSYNEQFF
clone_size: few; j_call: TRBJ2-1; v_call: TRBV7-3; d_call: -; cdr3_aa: CASSLGGPNEQFF